What follows are 12 T cell receptor beta chains derived from one specimen sequenced in a study of blood T cell repertoires in COVID-19. Only in-frame clones appear in the TCRdb table, and some are missing; sequencing was by immunoSEQ multiplex PCR. The sample shows under 200,000 clones, 70% to 90% of them seen only once. The sample taken for sequencing was peripheral blood. Source of these receptors: a man between 40 and 49 years old with active or convalescent COVID-19.

Concerning this clone itself: The same CDR3 also results from other DNA sequences found in this sample. V and J are TRBV14 and TRBJ1-2; 7 nucleotides align to TRBD1. This CDR3 has 13 amino acids. In germline, CDR1 is SGHDN, CDR2 FVKESK. The J segment lost 2 bases and the V segment lost 3 bases, leaving 0 bases of the junction unmatched. CDR3 in DNA: TGTGCCAGCAGCCAGGACAGGAACTATGGCTACACCTTC. Amino acid sequence: CASSQDRNYGYTF.

The chain links TRBV7-9 to TRBJ1-4; 8 positions match TRBD1. The CDR3 is 14 residues long. The trim removed 3 bases at V and 8 bases at J, leaving 5 bases unmatched. Looked up from germline, CDR1 is SEHNR and CDR2 is FQNEAQ (reference sequence). Here the CDR3 reads CASSFGQGDEKLFF. As DNA, the CDR3 is TGTGCCAGCAGCTTTGGACAGGGCGACGAAAAACTGTTTTTT.

The V call is TRBV19, the J call TRBJ1-1; no definite D call. The CDR3 has 14 amino acids. Germline-derived CDR1 and CDR2 are LNHDA and SQIVND (reference sequence). V dropped 3 bases and J dropped 5 bases, with 13 bases sitting between them. The DNA of the CDR3 is TGTGCCAGTAGTATCTTTGGAGGAGCGACTGAAGCTTTCTTT. As protein: CASSIFGGATEAFF.

The chain employs TRBV5-4 and TRBJ2-3; D not resolved. The V gene lost 3 bases and the J gene lost 2 bases, with 10 bases spanning the gap. The CDR3 sequence is 14 residues long. Germline lookup yields CDR1 SGHNT and CDR2 YYREEE (reference sequence). CDR3 amino acids: CASSSLVNTDTQYF. CDR3 nucleotide sequence: TGTGCCAGCAGCTCCCTTGTAAACACAGATACGCAGTATTTT.

This clone has just one count. CDR3 DNA: TGTGCCAGCAGAACAGACAGGGCTGGGGCCAACGTCCTGACTTTC. Translation gives CASRTDRAGANVLTF. This chain uses TRBV6-6 with TRBJ2-6; 7 bases are a match to TRBD1. J lost 2 bases, V lost 6 bases, and 4 bases had no gene match. Germline V gives CDR1 MNHNY, CDR2 SVGAGI (reference sequence). The CDR3 sequence is 15 residues long.

Only one count was recorded for this clone. The chain couples TRBV29-1 to TRBJ2-7, with TRBD2 identical over 8 bases. After removal of 5 bases from V and 7 bases from J, the junction contained 13 bases not matched to a gene. The CDR3 spans 14 residues. Per the germline V gene, CDR1 is SQVTM and CDR2 is ANQGSEA. The CDR3 nucleotides read TGCAGCGTTTTTGATGGACTAGCTCGGGGGGAGCAGTACTTC. It codes for CSVFDGLARGEQYF.

The chain combines TRBV29-1 with TRBJ1-5; no clear D. The CDR3 loop spans 14 amino acids. Germline CDR1 and CDR2: SQVTM and ANQGSEA. Between the trimmed V and J ends, which lost 6 bases and 3 bases, there was a span of 15 bases. Here the CDR3 DNA reads TGCAGCGTCACTCCGTGGGCTATCAATCAGCCCCAGCATTTT. It is translated as CSVTPWAINQPQHF.

CDR3 region: CATSVGASWDGYTF. The DNA for the CDR3 is TGTGCCACCAGTGTGGGTGCTAGCTGGGATGGCTACACCTTC. This rearrangement joins TRBV24-1 to TRBJ1-2; D is unresolved. V was clipped by 5 bases and J by 6 bases, with 15 bases between them. The V gene's germline CDR1 is KGHDR and CDR2 SFDVKD. CDR3 length: 14 amino acids.

This chain uses TRBV12-3 or TRBV12-4 with TRBJ2-7; TRBD2 matches at 7 bases. The CDR3 has 12 residues. The V gene end was trimmed by 6 bases and the J gene end by 6 bases; junction bases not matched to a gene: 5. This CDR3 is CASRGGISEQYF. CDR3 nucleotide sequence: TGTGCCAGCAGGGGGGGGATCTCCGAGCAGTACTTC.

This clone was seen only once. The chain links TRBV28 to TRBJ2-5; D is unclear. This CDR3 has 16 residues. The germline gives CDR1 MDHEN, CDR2 SYDVKM. Trimming cost V 5 bases and J 2 bases, with 18 bases left between them. CDR3 region: CASSPNPPGRQETQYF. Written as DNA, the CDR3 is TGTGCCAGCAGTCCGAATCCACCAGGAAGGCAAGAGACCCAGTACTTC.

The rearrangement links TRBV4-1 to TRBJ2-1, with TRBD1 matching over 9 bases. Trimming cost V 3 bases and J 5 bases; bases outside gene matches: 14. The CDR3 has 18 residues. Germline loops: CDR1 MGHRA, CDR2 YSYEKL. The CDR3 nucleotides read TGCGCCAGCAGCCACCGGGACAGGGCACCTCTAAAACACAATGAGCAGTTCTTC. Translating gives CASSHRDRAPLKHNEQFF.

The chain combines TRBV27 with TRBJ2-2, with D possibly matching TRBD1 (7 bases). The CDR3 totals 14 residues. Trimming pared 5 bases from V and 7 bases from J, leaving 14 bases between. Germline values: CDR1 MNHEY, CDR2 SMNVEV (reference sequence). This CDR3 is CASSGPGGNGELFF. The CDR3 region has the DNA TGTGCCAGCAGTGGACCAGGGGGGAACGGGGAGCTGTTTTTT.